This T cell receptor (beta chain) was recorded in a study of T cells after somatic rescue of genetic block. The length of the CDR3 is 15 residues. V was pared by 4 bases and J by 1 base, with 3 bases of the junction left unmatched. CDR1 and CDR2 (germline): LNHNV, YYDKDF (reference sequence). Clones were read by immunoSEQ multiplex PCR, and TCRdb kept only the in-frame ones, dropping some. The table has 110,000 or so clones, 75% to 95% seen once. V gene TRBV15 combines with J gene TRBJ2-2, with 7 nucleotides matching TRBD1. The clonotype originates from a woman younger than 35. Sequencing was performed on peripheral blood mononuclear cells (PBMCs). CDR3 in amino acids: CATSTRQGNTGELFF. The CDR3, as DNA: TGTGCCACCAGCACTCGACAGGGGAACACCGGGGAGCTGTTTTTT.